This T cell receptor (beta chain) derives from a study of blood T cell repertoires in COVID-19. About the research overall: Samples of COVID-19 (acute and convalescent) were obtained from the United States, Italy and Spain. Sources were T cells, B-cell-depleted T cells, or PBMCs; the material itself was cDNA or gDNA.

Authors' analysis steps: Amplifying reference gene primers gave estimates of nucleated cell counts. Produced via immunoSEQ multiplex PCR; TCRdb's table is partial and in-frame only. The DNA gave D and trimming, while V, J and clone size come from that table. The table shows approximately 160,000 clones, with under 85% occurring only once. Only a few counts were recorded for this clone. The V and J ends lost 5 bases and 2 bases respectively, with 11 bases between them. CDR3 length equals 14 residues. The germline V gene has CDR1 KGHDR and CDR2 SFDVKD. The rearrangement joins TRBV24-1 to TRBJ2-5; perhaps TRBD2 as D (7 bases). This TCR came from a man between 65 and 85 years old with acute or convalescent COVID-19. The sequencing input was peripheral blood. The CDR3, as DNA: TGTGCCACCAGTGCGGGGGGCCCGCAAGAGACCCAGTACTTC. This translates into CATSAGGPQETQYF.